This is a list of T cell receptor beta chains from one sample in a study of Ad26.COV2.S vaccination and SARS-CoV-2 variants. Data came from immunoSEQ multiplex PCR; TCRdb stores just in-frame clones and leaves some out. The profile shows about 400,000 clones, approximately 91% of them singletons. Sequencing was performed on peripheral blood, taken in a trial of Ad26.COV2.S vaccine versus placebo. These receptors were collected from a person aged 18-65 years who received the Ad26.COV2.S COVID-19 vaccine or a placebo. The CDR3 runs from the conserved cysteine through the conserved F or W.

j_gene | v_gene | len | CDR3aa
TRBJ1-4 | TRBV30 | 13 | CALSPGRREKLFF
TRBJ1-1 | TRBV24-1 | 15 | CATSDPNRSDTEAFF
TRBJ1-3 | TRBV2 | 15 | CASSEVPRAGNTIYF
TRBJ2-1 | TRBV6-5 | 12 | CASSMQFFEQFF
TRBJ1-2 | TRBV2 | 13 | CASSETPLQGYTF
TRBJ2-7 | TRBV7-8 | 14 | CASSLELRGDEQYF
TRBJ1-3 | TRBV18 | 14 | CASSPNSLGNTIYF
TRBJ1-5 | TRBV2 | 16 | CASSFWTGEGNQPQHF
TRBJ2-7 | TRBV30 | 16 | CAWSVPGGVGSYEQYF
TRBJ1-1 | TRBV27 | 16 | CASSLTGWTANTEAFF
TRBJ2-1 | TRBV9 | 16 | CASSVDGSGSYNEQFF
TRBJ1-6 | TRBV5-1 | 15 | CASSSTGQGSSPLHF
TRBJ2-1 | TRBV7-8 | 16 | CASSRGMEVSYNEQFF
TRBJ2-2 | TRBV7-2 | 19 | CASSHPTSGRSTNTGELFF
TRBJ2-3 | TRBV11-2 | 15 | CASSSGLAGSDTQYF
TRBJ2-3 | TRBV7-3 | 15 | CASSLERGRTDTQYF
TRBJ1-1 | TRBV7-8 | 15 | CASSPLGGRNTEAFF
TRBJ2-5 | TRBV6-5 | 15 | CASSYSGVRQETQYF
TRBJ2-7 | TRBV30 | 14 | CAWSSGTGAYEQYF
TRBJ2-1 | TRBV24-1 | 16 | CATSDVRGPSYNEQFF
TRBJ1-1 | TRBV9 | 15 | CASSVAGTENTEAFF
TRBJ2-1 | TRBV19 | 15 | CASRHQGSAYNEQFF
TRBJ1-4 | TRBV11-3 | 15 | CASSPQGATNEKLFF
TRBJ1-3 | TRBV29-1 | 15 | CSVEEGQYSGNTIYF
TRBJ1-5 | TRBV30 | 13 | CAWDYVGNQPQHF
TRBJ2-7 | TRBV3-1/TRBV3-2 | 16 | CASSLASPSLAYEQYF
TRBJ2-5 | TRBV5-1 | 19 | CASSQGRTSGNPGGETQYF
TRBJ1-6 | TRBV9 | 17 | CASSLEGGRRGNSPLHF
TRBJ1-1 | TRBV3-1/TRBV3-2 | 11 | CASSQDREAFF
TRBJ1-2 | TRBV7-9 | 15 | CASRPTAFTNYGYTF
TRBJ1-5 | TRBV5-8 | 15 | CASSLGQGFNQPQHF
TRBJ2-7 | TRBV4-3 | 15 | CASSQESGPSYEQYF
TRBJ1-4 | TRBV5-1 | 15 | CASSLGGIGNEKLFF
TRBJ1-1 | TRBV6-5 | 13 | CASSSPPNTEAFF
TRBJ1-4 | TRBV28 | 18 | CASSSPHGIPGQSEKLFF
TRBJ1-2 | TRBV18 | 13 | CASSVQGAYGYTF
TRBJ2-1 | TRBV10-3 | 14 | CAISVLAGDNEQFF
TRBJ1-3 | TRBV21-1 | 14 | CASSKGPSGNTIYF
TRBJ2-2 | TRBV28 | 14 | CASSPIGRTGELFF
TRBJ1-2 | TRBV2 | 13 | CASSLDTGGDHTF
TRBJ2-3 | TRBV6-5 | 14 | CASTGSTSTDTQYF
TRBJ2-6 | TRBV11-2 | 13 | CASRTEGANVLTF
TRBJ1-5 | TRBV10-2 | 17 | CASSLGTGLGGNQPQHF